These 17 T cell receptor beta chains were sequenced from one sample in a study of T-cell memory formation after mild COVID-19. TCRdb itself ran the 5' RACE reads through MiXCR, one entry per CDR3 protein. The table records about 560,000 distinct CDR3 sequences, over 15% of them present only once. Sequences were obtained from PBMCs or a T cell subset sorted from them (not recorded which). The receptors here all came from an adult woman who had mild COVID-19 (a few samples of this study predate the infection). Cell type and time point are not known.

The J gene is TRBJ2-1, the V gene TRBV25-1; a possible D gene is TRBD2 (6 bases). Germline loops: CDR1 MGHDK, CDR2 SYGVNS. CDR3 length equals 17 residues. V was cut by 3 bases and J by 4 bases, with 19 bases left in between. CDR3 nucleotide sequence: TGTGCCAGCAGTGACCACATTCGGGCGGGGCCATACAATGAGCAGTTCTTC. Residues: CASSDHIRAGPYNEQFF.

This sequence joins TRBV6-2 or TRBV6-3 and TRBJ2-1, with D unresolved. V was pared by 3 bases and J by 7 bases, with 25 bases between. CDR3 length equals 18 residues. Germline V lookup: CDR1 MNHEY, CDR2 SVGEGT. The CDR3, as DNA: TGTGCCAGCAGTTATTCACCCCTTAGCTGGGCTGTTCGGAATGAGCAGTTCTTC. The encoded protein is CASSYSPLSWAVRNEQFF.

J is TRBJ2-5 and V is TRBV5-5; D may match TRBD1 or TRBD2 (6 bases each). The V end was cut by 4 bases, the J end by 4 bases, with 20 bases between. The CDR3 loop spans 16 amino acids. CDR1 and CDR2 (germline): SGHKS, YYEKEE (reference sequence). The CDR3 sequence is CASSMAGLRGPETQYF. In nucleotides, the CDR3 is TGTGCCAGCAGCATGGCGGGACTCCGGGGGCCAGAGACCCAGTACTTC.

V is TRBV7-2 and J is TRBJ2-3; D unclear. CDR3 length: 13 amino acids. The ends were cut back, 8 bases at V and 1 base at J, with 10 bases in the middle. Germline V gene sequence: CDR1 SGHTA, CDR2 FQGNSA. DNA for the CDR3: TGTGCCAGCCTTTTAAGGGGCACAGATACGCAGTATTTT. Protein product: CASLLRGTDTQYF.

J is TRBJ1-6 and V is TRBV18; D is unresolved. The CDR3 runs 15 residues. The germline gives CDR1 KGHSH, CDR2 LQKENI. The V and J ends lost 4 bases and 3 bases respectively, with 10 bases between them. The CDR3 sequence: CASSLQENYNSPLHF. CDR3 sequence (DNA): TGTGCCAGCTCACTCCAGGAGAACTATAATTCACCCCTCCACTTT. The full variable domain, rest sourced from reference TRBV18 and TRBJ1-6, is NAGVMQNPRHLVRRRGQEARLRCSPMKGHSHVYWYRQLPEEGLKFMVYLQKENIIDESGMPKERFSAEFPKEGPSILRIQQVVRGDSAAYFCASSLQENYNSPLHFGNGTRLTVT.

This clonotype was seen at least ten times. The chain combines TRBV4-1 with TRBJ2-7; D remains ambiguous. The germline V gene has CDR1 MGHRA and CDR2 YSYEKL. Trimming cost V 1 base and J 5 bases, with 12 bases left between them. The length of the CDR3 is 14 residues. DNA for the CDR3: TGCGCCAGCAGCCAAGGAACGGCCGGCAACGAGCAGTACTTC. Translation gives CASSQGTAGNEQYF.

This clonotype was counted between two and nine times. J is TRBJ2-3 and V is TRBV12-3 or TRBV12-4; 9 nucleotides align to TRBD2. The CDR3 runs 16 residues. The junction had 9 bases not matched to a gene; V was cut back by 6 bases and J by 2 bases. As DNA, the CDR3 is TGTGCCAGCAGCTTCAGGATAGCGGGAGCCACAGATACGCAGTATTTT. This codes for CASSFRIAGATDTQYF.

CDR3 DNA: TGTGCCAGCAGCCAAGAGGAAAAACTGTTTTTT. Translating it yields CASSQEEKLFF. This chain connects TRBV3-1 to TRBJ1-4, with D hard to call. V gave up 0 bases and J gave up 8 bases, with 1 base separating them. The germline V gene encodes CDR1 LGHDT and CDR2 YNNKEL (reference sequence). The CDR3 is made up of 11 amino acids.

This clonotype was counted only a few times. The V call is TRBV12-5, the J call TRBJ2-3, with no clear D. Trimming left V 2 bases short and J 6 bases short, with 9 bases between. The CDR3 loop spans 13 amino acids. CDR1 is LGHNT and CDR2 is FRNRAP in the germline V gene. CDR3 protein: CASGLSPSDTQYF. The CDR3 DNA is TGTGCTAGTGGTTTGTCCCCCTCCGATACGCAGTATTTT.

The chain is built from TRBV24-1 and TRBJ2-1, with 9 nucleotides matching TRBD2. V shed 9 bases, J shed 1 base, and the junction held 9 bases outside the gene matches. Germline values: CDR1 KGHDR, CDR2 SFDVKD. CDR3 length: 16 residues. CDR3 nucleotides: TGTGCCACCGATGATAGCGGGAGAGGGTCCTACAATGAGCAGTTCTTC. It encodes CATDDSGRGSYNEQFF.

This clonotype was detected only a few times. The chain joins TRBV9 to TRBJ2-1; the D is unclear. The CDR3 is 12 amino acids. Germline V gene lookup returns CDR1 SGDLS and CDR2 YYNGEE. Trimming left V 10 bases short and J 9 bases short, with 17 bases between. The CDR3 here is CAHGMELGEQFF. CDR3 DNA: TGTGCCCATGGGATGGAGTTAGGTGAGCAGTTCTTC.

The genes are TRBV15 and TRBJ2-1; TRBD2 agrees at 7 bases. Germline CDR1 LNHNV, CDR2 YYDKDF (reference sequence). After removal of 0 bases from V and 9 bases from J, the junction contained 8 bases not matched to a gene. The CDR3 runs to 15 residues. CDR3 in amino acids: CATSRDPITSVEQFF. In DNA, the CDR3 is TGTGCCACCAGCAGAGATCCGATCACTAGCGTTGAGCAGTTCTTC.

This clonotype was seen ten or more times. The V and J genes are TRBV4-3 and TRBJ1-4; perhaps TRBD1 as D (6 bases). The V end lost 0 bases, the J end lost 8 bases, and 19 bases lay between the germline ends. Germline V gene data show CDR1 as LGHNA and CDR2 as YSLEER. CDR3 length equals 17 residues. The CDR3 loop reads CASSQDLGGYGREKLFF. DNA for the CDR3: TGCGCCAGCAGCCAAGATTTAGGGGGTTATGGGAGAGAAAAACTGTTTTTT.

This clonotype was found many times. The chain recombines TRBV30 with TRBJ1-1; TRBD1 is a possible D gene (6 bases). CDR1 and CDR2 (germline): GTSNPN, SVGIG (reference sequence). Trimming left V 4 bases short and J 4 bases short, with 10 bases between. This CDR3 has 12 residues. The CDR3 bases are TGTGCCTGGAACAGGGAAAGCACTGAAGCTTTCTTT. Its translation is CAWNRESTEAFF.

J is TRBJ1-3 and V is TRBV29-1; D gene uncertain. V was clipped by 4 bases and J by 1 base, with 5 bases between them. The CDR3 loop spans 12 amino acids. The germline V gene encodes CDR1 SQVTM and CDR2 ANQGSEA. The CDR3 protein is CSVGESGNTIYF. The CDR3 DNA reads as TGCAGCGTTGGAGAGTCTGGAAACACCATATATTTT.

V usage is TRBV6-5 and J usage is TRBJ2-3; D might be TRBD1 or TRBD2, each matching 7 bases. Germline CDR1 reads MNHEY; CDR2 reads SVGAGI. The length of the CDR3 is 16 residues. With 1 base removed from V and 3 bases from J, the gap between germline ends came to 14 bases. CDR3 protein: CASSYLGQGGTDTQYF. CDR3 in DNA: TGTGCCAGCAGTTACTTGGGTCAGGGGGGGACAGATACGCAGTATTTT.

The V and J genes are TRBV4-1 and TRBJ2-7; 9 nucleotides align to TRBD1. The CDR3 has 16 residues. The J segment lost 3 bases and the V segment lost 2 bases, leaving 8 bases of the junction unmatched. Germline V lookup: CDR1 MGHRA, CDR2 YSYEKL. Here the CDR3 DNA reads TGCGCCAGCAGCCAACCCAAACAGGGGGCCAACTACGAGCAGTACTTC. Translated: CASSQPKQGANYEQYF.